This record covers a single T cell receptor beta chain. Its target antigen remains unknown. Qualities for individual bases were not recorded, and no much larger clone is one base off. The germline V gene sets CDR1 to SQVTM and CDR2 to ANQGSEA. Its CDR3 holds 13 amino acids, cysteine through phenylalanine. Of the read, only the CDR3 DNA is kept; its 39 bases are in frame from base 1. Each clonotype received, on average, 10x coverage in deep resolution sequencing performed on a MiSeq, where the target depth lay between 1 in 1 million and 1 in 200,000 T cells. The immunoSEQ hsTCRB Kit was used to generate the TCR beta libraries. Under the source paper's analysis protocol: Data were analyzed with ImmunoSEQ Data Assistant and ImmunoSEQ Analyzer, with V, D and J genes assigned per IMGT definitions. Clonality, which ranges from 0 to 1, was calculated as one minus the normalized Shannon entropy of productive rearrangement frequencies. Only overrepresented clonotypes making up at least 0.05% of each patient's repertoire were included in the public clonotype analysis. Repertoires from about a dozen age-matched healthy donors in immuneACCESS were used as clonality controls. TCRdb obtained this table from immuneACCESS and retained in-frame rearrangements with V and J assigned. These tables miss some clones; where compared with another copy, unresolved V genes account for less than half of the shortfall, and the remainder is unexplained. For V, J and clone size, that table is used; D and trimming come from the DNA. The sample yields hundreds of thousands of clones; approximately 67% were counted once. About 5.9% of the sample lies in the top ten.

This entry belongs to a study of cytotoxic CD8 clonotypes in ibrutinib-treated CLL (dated by TCRdb to the early 2020s). Describing the broader study: In this cohort, around 14 patients were treatment-naive and more than 9 were relapsed/refractory, while roughly 17 had unmutated IGHV. Responses were partial in 24 patients and complete in 2; after median about 63 months follow-up, some 15 stayed in remission and 12 progressed. Response samples were obtained after a median of around eleven months of treatment, with a range of about 6 to 36 months. On average, each sample yielded roughly 250,000 productive templates and 85,000 to 95,000 productive rearrangements. Of the approximately 86 people in the trial, roughly 27 had longitudinal samples available. Cryopreserved peripheral blood mononuclear cells were obtained before treatment, at response, and at either sustained remission or disease progression. Patients were still on ibrutinib when every remission and progressive disease sample was collected. Here is what the overall study found, with its caveats: An increase in clonality was observed at ibrutinib response, with clonality remaining stable during sustained remission and falling back toward baseline at progression. Baseline clonality exceeded that of age-matched healthy donors and correlated strongly with circulating CD8+ T-cell counts. Public clonotypes were rare and either shrank or stayed stable during treatment, and the rise in clonality at ibrutinib response reflected expansion of private clonotypes. Sampling times were not matched between sustained-remission and progressing patients, and lymph node repertoires were not studied.

For TCR beta library preparation, approximately 2 micrograms of genomic DNA were extracted from the cryopreserved PBMCs. High-throughput TCR beta sequencing was performed on longitudinal blood samples from CLL patients receiving ibrutinib monotherapy. The patients took part in an open-label, single-center phase 2 trial of ibrutinib monotherapy. This sequence originates from a human donor with chronic lymphocytic leukemia. The rearrangement joined TRBV29-1 to TRBJ2-3; the D region possibly corresponds to TRBD1 (6 bases align). The sample consisted of PBMCs, taken after 36 months of ibrutinib treatment. At the DNA level, the sequence is TGCAGGGCGCAGGGGCTCAGCACAGATACGCAGTATTTT. This translates into CRAQGLSTDTQYF.